Listed here is a single T cell receptor beta chain. What it recognizes is unknown. Data came from immunoSEQ multiplex PCR; TCRdb stores just in-frame clones and leaves some out. Counted here are about 160,000 clones, 85% to 95% occurring once; the ten biggest clones make up around 0.9%. This specimen comes from a study of T cell responses to AZD1222 COVID-19 vaccine. The study, taken as a whole, reports: After two AZD1222 doses, spike-specific TCR breadth and depth rose versus day 0. Seropositive at baseline were only 5 or 6 AZD1222 recipients.

With 6 bases removed from V and 13 bases from J, the gap between germline ends came to 16 bases. CDR1 and CDR2 from the germline V gene are MNHEY and SVGAGI. The CDR3 is 12 amino acids. This TCR came from an adult in good health. Source: peripheral blood, taken on day 0 of AZD1222 vaccination. The chain joins TRBV6-5 to TRBJ1-5; the D gene is possibly TRBD1 (6 bases). The CDR3 sequence: CASRTGPLSQHF. The CDR3 DNA is TGTGCCAGCAGAACAGGGCCCTTATCACAGCATTTT.